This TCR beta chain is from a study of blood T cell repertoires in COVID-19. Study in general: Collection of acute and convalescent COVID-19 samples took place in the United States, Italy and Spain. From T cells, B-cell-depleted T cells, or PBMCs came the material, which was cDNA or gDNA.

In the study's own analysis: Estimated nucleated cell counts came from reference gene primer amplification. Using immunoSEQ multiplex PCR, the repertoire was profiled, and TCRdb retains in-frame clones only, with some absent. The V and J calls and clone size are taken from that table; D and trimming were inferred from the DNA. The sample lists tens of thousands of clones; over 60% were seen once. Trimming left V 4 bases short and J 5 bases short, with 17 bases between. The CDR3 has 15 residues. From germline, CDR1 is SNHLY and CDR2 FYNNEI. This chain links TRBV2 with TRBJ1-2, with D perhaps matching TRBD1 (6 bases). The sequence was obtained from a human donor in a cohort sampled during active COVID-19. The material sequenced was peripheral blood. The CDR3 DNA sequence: TGTGCCAGCAGTGCGGACACCCGGCAGGGGTATGGCTACACCTTC. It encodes CASSADTRQGYGYTF. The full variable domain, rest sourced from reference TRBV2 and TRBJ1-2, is EPEVTQTPSHQVTQMGQEVILRCVPISNHLYFYWYRQILGQKVEFLVSFYNNEISEKSEIFDDQFSVERPDGSNFTLKIRSTKLEDSAMYFCASSADTRQGYGYTFGSGTRLTVV.